This T cell receptor (beta chain) was documented in a study of OX40 agonist ivuxolimab in advanced cancers. Study-level findings and limits: Clonal expansion from baseline to week 6 occurred in both CD4+ and CD8+ T cells.

Germline loops: CDR1 SGHDT, CDR2 YYEEEE. The V and J ends lost 5 bases and 3 bases, in that order; junction bases with no gene match: 6. The CDR3 is 14 residues long. Sequenced by immunoSEQ multiplex PCR; TCRdb stores in-frame clones only, minus some. The table has roughly 24,000 clones, 84% seen once; the top ten hold around 15%. As to this clone: Its antigen is not known.

Sequenced material: CD4+ or CD8+ T cells sorted from blood, taken in a trial of the OX40 agonist ivuxolimab. This receptor was obtained from an adult with an advanced solid tumor such as melanoma, head and neck, liver or kidney cancer. This chain uses TRBV5-6 with TRBJ2-5; 8 positions match TRBD2. CDR3 DNA: TGTGCCAGCAGACCGAGCGGGAGAGAAGAGACCCAGTACTTC. Encoded protein: CASRPSGREETQYF.